A selection of T cell receptor beta chains follows, all from one sample in a study of identical twins. Each CDR3 protein gets one entry after TCRdb re-called the 5' RACE reads with MiXCR. The table records 550,000 to 800,000 distinct CDR3 sequences, 7% to 7.5% of them present only once. The data also belong to a second study, concerning yellow fever vaccine responses in identical twins.

The sample comprised PBMCs. The source of these receptors is a woman under 30 in good health. CDR3s include the opening cysteine and the closing phenylalanine or tryptophan. Each record gives: V gene, J gene, CDR3 length, CDR3 protein.

V gene: TRBV20-1; J gene: TRBJ2-7; CDR3 length: 15; CDR3 protein: CSASKAGSSSYEQYF
V gene: TRBV7-6; J gene: TRBJ1-1; CDR3 length: 15; CDR3 protein: CASSLAARAGTEAFF
V gene: TRBV10-3; J gene: TRBJ1-1; CDR3 length: 16; CDR3 protein: CAISESPRGSMLEAFF
V gene: TRBV13; J gene: TRBJ2-1; CDR3 length: 14; CDR3 protein: CASSPIDAYNEQFF
V gene: TRBV6-1; J gene: TRBJ1-1; CDR3 length: 14; CDR3 protein: CASTHRGGITEAFF
V gene: TRBV7-3; J gene: TRBJ2-7; CDR3 length: 16; CDR3 protein: CASSLRGGSAVYEQYF
V gene: TRBV10-3; J gene: TRBJ2-7; CDR3 length: 13; CDR3 protein: CAISDPLHYEQYF
V gene: TRBV6-1; J gene: TRBJ2-2; CDR3 length: 17; CDR3 protein: CASSGPTSGRRNGELFF
V gene: TRBV5-1; J gene: TRBJ2-7; CDR3 length: 16; CDR3 protein: CASSLAPTGSSYEQYF
V gene: TRBV12-3/TRBV12-4; J gene: TRBJ1-5; CDR3 length: 13; CDR3 protein: CASSDRGGQPQHF
V gene: TRBV7-9; J gene: TRBJ2-3; CDR3 length: 14; CDR3 protein: CASSPGTGGDTQYF
V gene: TRBV7-3; J gene: TRBJ2-1; CDR3 length: 15; CDR3 protein: CASSSTSGRIDEQFF
V gene: TRBV7-8; J gene: TRBJ2-5; CDR3 length: 16; CDR3 protein: CASSQPGTPYQETQYF
V gene: TRBV11-2; J gene: TRBJ2-7; CDR3 length: 13; CDR3 protein: CASSSEAGYEQYF
V gene: TRBV12-3/TRBV12-4; J gene: TRBJ1-1; CDR3 length: 14; CDR3 protein: CASSRRQARDEAFF
V gene: TRBV25-1; J gene: TRBJ2-2; CDR3 length: 14; CDR3 protein: CASSEYSALAELFF
V gene: TRBV6-1; J gene: TRBJ2-5; CDR3 length: 16; CDR3 protein: CASSESSGGAEETQYF
V gene: TRBV7-9; J gene: TRBJ2-3; CDR3 length: 15; CDR3 protein: CASSHRGAGDGTQYF
V gene: TRBV5-1; J gene: TRBJ2-3; CDR3 length: 15; CDR3 protein: CASTYGRGPTDTQYF
V gene: TRBV10-3; J gene: TRBJ1-3; CDR3 length: 11; CDR3 protein: CAMGSGNTIYF
V gene: TRBV18; J gene: TRBJ2-7; CDR3 length: 14; CDR3 protein: CASSPSRENYEQYF
V gene: TRBV4-1; J gene: TRBJ2-1; CDR3 length: 14; CDR3 protein: CASSQVVVDNEQFF
V gene: TRBV20-1; J gene: TRBJ2-5; CDR3 length: 12; CDR3 protein: CSGAGARETQYF
V gene: TRBV5-1; J gene: TRBJ2-4; CDR3 length: 15; CDR3 protein: CASSLNDLAKNIQYF
V gene: TRBV5-1; J gene: TRBJ2-5; CDR3 length: 16; CDR3 protein: CASSPRVAGDQETQYF
V gene: TRBV2; J gene: TRBJ2-1; CDR3 length: 16; CDR3 protein: CASSAGGLVSYNEQFF
V gene: TRBV12-3/TRBV12-4; J gene: TRBJ2-1; CDR3 length: 16; CDR3 protein: CASIRTSGQGNNEQFF
V gene: TRBV5-1; J gene: TRBJ2-2; CDR3 length: 14; CDR3 protein: CASSSDENTGELFF
V gene: TRBV18; J gene: TRBJ2-7; CDR3 length: 11; CDR3 protein: CASSTDYEQYF
V gene: TRBV5-1; J gene: TRBJ2-5; CDR3 length: 16; CDR3 protein: CASSLGRTGTQETQYF
V gene: TRBV7-9; J gene: TRBJ2-4; CDR3 length: 11; CDR3 protein: CASGVQNIQYF
V gene: TRBV12-3/TRBV12-4; J gene: TRBJ2-3; CDR3 length: 15; CDR3 protein: CASRLAGGPADTQYF
V gene: TRBV10-3; J gene: TRBJ2-3; CDR3 length: 15; CDR3 protein: CAITTGPLGTDTQYF
V gene: TRBV27; J gene: TRBJ2-1; CDR3 length: 14; CDR3 protein: CASSWTSSYNEQFF
V gene: TRBV28; J gene: TRBJ2-1; CDR3 length: 15; CDR3 protein: CASSHSGLVYNEQFF
V gene: TRBV21-1; J gene: TRBJ2-1; CDR3 length: 18; CDR3 protein: CASSKGPNRGLHLNEQFF
V gene: TRBV5-1; J gene: TRBJ2-5; CDR3 length: 17; CDR3 protein: CASSWHLGGTDRRTQYF
V gene: TRBV20-1; J gene: TRBJ1-4; CDR3 length: 17; CDR3 protein: CCARIWTGAATNEKLFF
V gene: TRBV4-1; J gene: TRBJ1-1; CDR3 length: 17; CDR3 protein: CASSQDKRTGVGTEAFF
V gene: TRBV5-1; J gene: TRBJ1-2; CDR3 length: 17; CDR3 protein: CASSLSFGVQSVYGYTF
V gene: TRBV7-9; J gene: TRBJ2-2; CDR3 length: 14; CDR3 protein: CASLIAGPTGELFF
V gene: TRBV10-3; J gene: TRBJ1-3; CDR3 length: 15; CDR3 protein: CAISEDVVSGNTIYF
V gene: TRBV9; J gene: TRBJ1-1; CDR3 length: 13; CDR3 protein: CASSTQTDLGAFF
V gene: TRBV13; J gene: TRBJ2-7; CDR3 length: 16; CDR3 protein: CASSLEGSSPSREQYF
V gene: TRBV10-3; J gene: TRBJ2-3; CDR3 length: 16; CDR3 protein: CAISEMRVAGGDTQYF